The 14 T cell receptor beta chains in this list originate from one sample, sequenced in a study of cytomegalovirus exposure and HLA in healthy donors. TCRdb keeps only in-frame clones here, not all; method: immunoSEQ multiplex PCR. Of about 280,000 clones listed, roughly 88% are singletons. The sample comprised PBMCs. The receptor source for this set is a woman aged 18-30 years in good health and CMV-seronegative.

The rearrangement uses TRBV28 and TRBJ1-4; D remains ambiguous. V lost 4 bases to trimming and J lost 8 bases, with 8 bases between them. The length of the CDR3 is 12 residues. Per the germline V gene, CDR1 is MDHEN and CDR2 is SYDVKM. Here the CDR3 reads CASSSGGEKLFF. The DNA for the CDR3 is TGTGCCAGCAGTTCCGGCGGGGAAAAACTGTTTTTT. The full variable domain, completed using reference TRBV28 and TRBJ1-4, is DVKVTQSSRYLVKRTGEKVFLECVQDMDHENMFWYRQDPGLGLRLIYFSYDVKMKEKGDIPEGYSVSREKKERFSLILESASTNQTSMYLCASSSGGEKLFFGSGTQLSVL.

The rearrangement joins TRBV7-2 to TRBJ2-1; 10 nucleotides align to TRBD2. Germline CDR1 and CDR2: SGHTA and FQGNSA. The J segment lost 1 base and the V segment lost 1 base, leaving 4 bases of the junction unmatched. This CDR3 is built from 17 residues. CDR3 protein: CASSLVGSGRSYNEQFF. The CDR3 DNA reads as TGTGCCAGCAGCTTAGTTGGTAGCGGGAGGTCCTACAATGAGCAGTTCTTC.

The J gene is TRBJ1-1, the V gene TRBV7-3, with 8 bases aligning to TRBD1. V lost 5 bases, J lost 1 base, and 6 bases stayed unmatched. Germline V gives CDR1 SGHTA, CDR2 FQGTGA. This CDR3 contains 15 residues. The CDR3 sequence: CASSPGTGGNTEAFF. CDR3 nucleotide sequence: TGTGCCAGCAGCCCGGGGACAGGAGGGAACACTGAAGCTTTCTTT.

The rearrangement uses TRBV28 and TRBJ1-2, with D possibly matching TRBD1 (5 bases). Germline V gene data show CDR1 as MDHEN and CDR2 as SYDVKM. V was cut by 5 bases and J by 4 bases, with 20 bases left in between. The CDR3 contains 16 residues. The CDR3 loop is CASSPGGEGTIYGYTF. The CDR3 DNA follows: TGTGCCAGCAGTCCCGGAGGGGAGGGAACTATCTATGGCTACACCTTC.

This chain connects TRBV18 to TRBJ2-7; D is possibly TRBD2 (6 bases). The germline gives CDR1 KGHSH, CDR2 LQKENI. This CDR3 is 14 amino acids long. Trimming took 3 bases from V and 5 from J, leaving 14 bases between them. CDR3 coding DNA: TGTGCCAGCTCACCCCTGGGCGGGATGAACGAGCAGTACTTC. Amino acid sequence: CASSPLGGMNEQYF.

The chain employs TRBV4-3 and TRBJ1-2, with D perhaps TRBD1 (5 bases). This CDR3 is 15 amino acids long. The V end was cut by 0 bases, the J end by 8 bases, with 16 bases between. Germline values: CDR1 LGHNA, CDR2 YSLEER. CDR3 in DNA: TGCGCCAGCAGCCAAGAAGTCGTCCGGAGGGACGGCTACACCTTC. This codes for CASSQEVVRRDGYTF.

The genes are TRBV10-3 and TRBJ1-1; the D is unclear. Trimming took off 2 bases at V and 7 bases at J, with 17 bases between the two ends. Germline-derived CDR1 and CDR2 are ENHRY and SYGVKD. The CDR3 length is 15 residues. CDR3 loop: CAISETSVGVGEAFF. CDR3 nucleotide sequence: TGTGCCATCAGTGAGACTAGTGTGGGAGTGGGTGAAGCTTTCTTT.

The CDR3 loop reads CAWSGLAAEQYF. CDR3 DNA sequence: TGTGCCTGGAGCGGACTAGCGGCCGAGCAGTACTTC. The V call is TRBV30, the J call TRBJ2-7; 10 nucleotides line up with TRBD2. The V segment lost 3 bases and the J segment 6 bases; nucleotides outside the gene matches: 2. CDR1 GTSNPN and CDR2 SVGIG come from the germline V gene (reference sequence). There are 12 residues in the CDR3.

J is TRBJ2-1 and V is TRBV5-4; TRBD2 matches at 12 bases. The ends lost 4 bases at V and 0 bases at J; junction bases unmatched: 8. CDR1 and CDR2 (germline): SGHNT, YYREEE (reference sequence). The CDR3 covers 18 residues. The CDR3 DNA sequence: TGTGCCAGCAGCAGGAGACTAGCGGGAGCCAACTCCTACAATGAGCAGTTCTTC. Its protein is CASSRRLAGANSYNEQFF.

V is TRBV4-1 and J is TRBJ1-4; D gene ambiguous. Germline V gene data show CDR1 as MGHRA and CDR2 as YSYEKL. The V end was cut by 5 bases, the J end by 8 bases, with 18 bases between. This CDR3 spans 15 amino acids. The CDR3 region has the DNA TGCGCCAGCAGCAAATCCGGACTACCTGGGGAAAAACTGTTTTTT. Its translation is CASSKSGLPGEKLFF.

The rearrangement links TRBV10-1 to TRBJ1-3, with TRBD1 matching over 7 bases. CDR3 length: 14 residues. Germline trimming cut 4 bases from V and 7 bases from J; bases unmatched to any gene: 7. Germline CDR1 and CDR2: WNHNN and SYGVQD (reference sequence). CDR3 sequence (DNA): TGCGCCAGCAGTGGACAGGGAACGGGCAACACCATATATTTT. Translated, it gives CASSGQGTGNTIYF.

This chain connects TRBV7-9 to TRBJ2-7; D gene uncertain. V dropped 0 bases and J dropped 3 bases, with 3 bases sitting between them. The CDR3 covers 12 residues. Germline CDR1 SEHNR, CDR2 FQNEAQ (reference sequence). DNA of the CDR3: TGTGCCAGCAGCTTAGCCAACTACGAGCAGTACTTC. Its translation: CASSLANYEQYF.

This clone was detected once. The chain combines TRBV5-1 with TRBJ1-3; D gene uncertain. This CDR3 is built from 14 residues. Germline CDR1 and CDR2: SGHRS and YFSETQ. The V end was cut by 1 base, the J end by 2 bases, with 7 bases between. The CDR3 DNA reads TGCGCCAGCAGCTTGCGGTCTCCTGGAAACACCATATATTTT. Its translation: CASSLRSPGNTIYF.

This chain uses TRBV19 with TRBJ2-7, with D perhaps TRBD2 (5 bases). Looked up from germline, CDR1 is LNHDA and CDR2 is SQIVND (reference sequence). Trimming removed 3 bases from V and 7 bases from J, with 13 bases in between. The CDR3 spans 13 residues. The CDR3 region is CASSIVQRGEQYF. For the CDR3, the DNA is TGTGCCAGTAGTATTGTCCAACGGGGTGAGCAGTACTTC.